The clone carrying this TCR beta chain occurred many times. The data are from a study of Graves' ophthalmopathy and Graves' hyperthyroidism. RNA transcripts yielded amplified TCR beta CDR3 regions. RT-PCR with HTBI primers came first, then second-round multiplex PCR. TCRdb used MiXCR to reprocess the multiplex PCR reads, holding one entry per CDR3 protein. The table includes 200,000 to 250,000 distinct CDR3 sequences, around a fifth detected once. Looked up from germline, CDR1 is SGHVS and CDR2 is FQNEAQ. The V and J ends lost 3 bases and 5 bases respectively, with 10 bases between them. CDR3 length equals 13 residues.

The sequence derives from a woman in her 50s with Graves' ophthalmopathy. The chain carries TRBV7-8 and TRBJ1-2; no clear D gene. Source material: peripheral blood. The CDR3, as DNA: TGTGCCAGCAGCTTCGGGAACCTTTATGGCTACACCTTC. It is translated as CASSFGNLYGYTF.